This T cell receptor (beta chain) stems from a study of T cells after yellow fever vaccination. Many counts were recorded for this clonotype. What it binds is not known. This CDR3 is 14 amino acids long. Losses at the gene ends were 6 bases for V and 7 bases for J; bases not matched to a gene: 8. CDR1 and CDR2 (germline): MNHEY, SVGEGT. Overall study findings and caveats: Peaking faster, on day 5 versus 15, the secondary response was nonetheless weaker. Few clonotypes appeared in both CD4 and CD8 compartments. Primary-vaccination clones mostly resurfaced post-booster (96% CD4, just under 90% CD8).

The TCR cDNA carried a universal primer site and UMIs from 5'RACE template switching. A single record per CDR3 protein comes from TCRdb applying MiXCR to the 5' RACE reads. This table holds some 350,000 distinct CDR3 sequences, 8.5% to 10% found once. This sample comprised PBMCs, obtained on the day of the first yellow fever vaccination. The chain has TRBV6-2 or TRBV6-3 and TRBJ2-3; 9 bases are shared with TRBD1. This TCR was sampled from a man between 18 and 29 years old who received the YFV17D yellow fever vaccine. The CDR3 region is CASSPGQGKYTQYF. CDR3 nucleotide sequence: TGTGCCAGCAGCCCGGGACAGGGAAAGTATACGCAGTATTTT.